This T cell receptor beta chain was profiled in a study of molecular identifiers for immune sequencing clone quantification. Per germline, CDR1 MGHRA and CDR2 YSYEKL. CDR3 length: 15 amino acids. Trimming cost V 6 bases and J 4 bases; bases outside gene matches: 4. This clonotype was recorded a few times. Each CDR3 protein gets one entry after TCRdb re-called the PCR reads with MiXCR. The table has around 320,000 distinct CDR3 sequences, about a quarter seen once. Sequences were obtained from naive CD8+ T cells from blood, with Jurkat cell RNA spiked in. Documented subset: FACS-sorted CD8+CD4-CCR7+CD45RA+ naive T cells. The sequence derives from a human donor in good health. Some libraries in this study had Jurkat cell RNA spiked in. The rearrangement uses TRBV4-1 and TRBJ2-1; 12 nucleotides line up with TRBD2. CDR3 residues: CASRWTSGVYNEQFF. The CDR3 coding sequence is TGCGCCAGCAGATGGACTAGCGGGGTTTACAATGAGCAGTTCTTC.